This T cell receptor beta chain was observed in a study of T-cell reconstitution after alpha-beta-depleted transplantation in children. The CDR3 is 18 amino acids. The ends lost 2 bases at V and 9 bases at J; junction bases unmatched: 20. Germline lookup yields CDR1 SGHTA and CDR2 FQGNSA. Preparation of the TCRbeta library used unique molecular identifiers. Each CDR3 protein gets one entry after TCRdb re-called the PCR reads with MiXCR. This table has approximately 980,000 distinct CDR3 sequences, roughly 29% appearing once. The chain carries TRBV7-2 and TRBJ2-7; 9 positions match TRBD2. The TCR sequence derives from a boy younger than two who had a stem cell transplant for SCID, so the T cells may come from the graft donor. The source material was PBMCs, mostly from graft donor cells, sampled 360 days after TCRalphabeta/CD19-depleted stem cell transplant. The CDR3 nucleotides read TGTGCCAGCAGCTTACGCGGGACTAGCCGGGGGGGAATACATGGGCAGTACTTC. Translated, it gives CASSLRGTSRGGIHGQYF.